This paragraph covers one T cell receptor beta chain sequence. The table came from immunoSEQ multiplex PCR; TCRdb's copy has only in-frame clones and leaves some out. Of 2 million to 2.5 million clones in the sample, approximately 90% were seen once. Germline lookup yields CDR1 SGHRS and CDR2 YFSETQ. The CDR3 spans 15 residues. Trimming removed 0 bases at V and 1 base at J, with 10 bases between. This sample is drawn from a study of shared clonotypes between healthy human individuals. Every donor was a Caucasian adult from Nashville, Tennessee. The chain couples TRBV5-1 to TRBJ1-1; D possibly corresponds to TRBD1 (5 bases). The specimen sequenced was naive CD4+ T cells from PBMCs. This sample's subset: CD45RA+ positively selected. The TCR was taken from a man between 18 and 35 years old in good health. Some clones in this sample may be carry-over from other donors' samples. CDR3 coding DNA: TGCGCCAGCAGCTTGGTGGGGGGGACGAACACTGAAGCTTTCTTT. Translating it yields CASSLVGGTNTEAFF.